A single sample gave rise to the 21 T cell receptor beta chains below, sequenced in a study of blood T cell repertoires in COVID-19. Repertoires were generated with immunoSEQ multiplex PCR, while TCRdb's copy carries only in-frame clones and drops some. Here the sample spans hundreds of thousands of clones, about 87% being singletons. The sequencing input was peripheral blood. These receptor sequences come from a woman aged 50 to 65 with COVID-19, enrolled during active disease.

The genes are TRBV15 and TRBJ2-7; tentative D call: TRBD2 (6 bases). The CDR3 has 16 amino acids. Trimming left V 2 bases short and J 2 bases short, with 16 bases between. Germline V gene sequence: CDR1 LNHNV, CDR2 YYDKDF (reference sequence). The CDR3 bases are TGTGCCACCAGCAGACCCTCGGGACTTAAACCCTACGAGCAGTACTTC. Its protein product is CATSRPSGLKPYEQYF.

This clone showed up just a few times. This CDR3 reads CASSFVRTSGQTYEQYF. In nucleotides, the CDR3 is TGTGCCAGCAGCTTCGTGCGGACTAGCGGACAAACCTACGAGCAGTACTTC. The chain uses TRBV9 and TRBJ2-7; TRBD2 matches at 10 bases. Germline values: CDR1 SGDLS, CDR2 YYNGEE. The junction had 12 bases not matched to a gene; V was cut back by 4 bases and J by 2 bases. CDR3 length: 17 amino acids.

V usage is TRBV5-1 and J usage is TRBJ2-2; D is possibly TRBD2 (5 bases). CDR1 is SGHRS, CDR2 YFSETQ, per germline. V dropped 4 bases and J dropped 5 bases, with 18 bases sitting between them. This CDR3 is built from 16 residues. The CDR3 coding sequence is TGCGCCAGCAGCACGTCCATGGCGGGTGGGACCGGGGAGCTGTTTTTT. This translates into CASSTSMAGGTGELFF.

The CDR3 DNA is TGTGCCAGCAGCTCAGGGGGGACTCCGGTCTACGAGCAGTACTTC. This gives the protein CASSSGGTPVYEQYF. This chain joins TRBV11-3 and TRBJ2-7, with D possibly TRBD1 on 7 matching bases. The V and J ends lost 4 bases and 3 bases respectively, with 16 bases between them. There are 15 residues in the CDR3. Per the germline V gene, CDR1 is SGHNT and CDR2 is YENEEA. The full variable domain, in which reference TRBV11-3 and TRBJ2-7 provide the parts outside the CDR3, is EAGVVQSPRYKIIEKKQPVAFWCNPISGHNTLYWYLQNLGQGPELLIRYENEEAVDDSQLPKDRFSAERLKGVDSTLKIQPAELGDSAVYLCASSSGGTPVYEQYFGPGTRLTVT.

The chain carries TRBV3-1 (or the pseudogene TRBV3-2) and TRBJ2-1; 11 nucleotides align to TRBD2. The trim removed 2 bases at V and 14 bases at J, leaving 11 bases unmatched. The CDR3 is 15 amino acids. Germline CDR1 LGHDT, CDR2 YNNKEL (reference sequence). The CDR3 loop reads CASSQSKTLAGEKFF. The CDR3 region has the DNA TGTGCCAGCAGCCAAAGCAAAACACTAGCGGGAGAAAAGTTCTTC.

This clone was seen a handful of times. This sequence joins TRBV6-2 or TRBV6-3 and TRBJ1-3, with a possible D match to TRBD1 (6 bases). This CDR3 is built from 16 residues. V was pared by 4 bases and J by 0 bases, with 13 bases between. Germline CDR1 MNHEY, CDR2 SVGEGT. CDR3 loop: CASSFDRTSSGNTIYF. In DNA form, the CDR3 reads TGTGCCAGCAGTTTTGACAGGACGAGCTCTGGAAACACCATATATTTT.

The CDR3 spells CATSDSSGNLGEQFF. The CDR3 bases are TGTGCCACCAGTGATAGTAGCGGGAATCTTGGTGAGCAGTTCTTC. This sequence joins TRBV24-1 and TRBJ2-1; 8 bases line up with TRBD2. CDR1 KGHDR and CDR2 SFDVKD come from the germline V gene. The CDR3 has 15 amino acids. The trim removed 3 bases at V and 9 bases at J, leaving 9 bases unmatched.

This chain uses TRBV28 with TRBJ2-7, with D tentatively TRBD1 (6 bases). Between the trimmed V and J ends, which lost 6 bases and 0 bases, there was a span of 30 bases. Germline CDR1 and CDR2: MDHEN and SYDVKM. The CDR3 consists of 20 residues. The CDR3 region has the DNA TGTGCCAGCAGCCCCCAATTAGGGACAAATCCGCTCCTGAGCTCCTACGAGCAGTACTTC. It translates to CASSPQLGTNPLLSSYEQYF. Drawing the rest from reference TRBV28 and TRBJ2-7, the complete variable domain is DVKVTQSSRYLVKRTGEKVFLECVQDMDHENMFWYRQDPGLGLRLIYFSYDVKMKEKGDIPEGYSVSREKKERFSLILESASTNQTSMYLCASSPQLGTNPLLSSYEQYFGPGTRLTVT.

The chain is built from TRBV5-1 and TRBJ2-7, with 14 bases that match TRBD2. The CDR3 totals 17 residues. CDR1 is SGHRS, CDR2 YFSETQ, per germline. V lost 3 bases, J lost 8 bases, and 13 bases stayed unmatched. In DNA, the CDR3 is TGCGCCAGCAGCTGGTACGGGACTAGCGGGAGTCCTATCCAGCAGTACTTC. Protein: CASSWYGTSGSPIQQYF.

CDR3 residues: CASSSRDREGYGYTF. CDR3 DNA sequence: TGTGCCAGCAGCTCCCGGGACAGGGAGGGATATGGCTACACCTTC. The chain couples TRBV5-4 to TRBJ1-2, with 9 bases that match TRBD1. V lost 3 bases, J lost 5 bases, and 8 bases stayed unmatched. Germline V lookup: CDR1 SGHNT, CDR2 YYREEE (reference sequence). The CDR3 has 15 residues.

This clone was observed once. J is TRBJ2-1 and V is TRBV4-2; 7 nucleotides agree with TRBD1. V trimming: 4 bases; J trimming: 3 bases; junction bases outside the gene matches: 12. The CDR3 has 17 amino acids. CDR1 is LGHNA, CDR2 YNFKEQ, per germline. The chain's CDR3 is CASSREKGQNFYNEQFF. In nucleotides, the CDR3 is TGTGCCAGCAGCCGAGAAAAGGGACAGAATTTCTACAATGAGCAGTTCTTC.

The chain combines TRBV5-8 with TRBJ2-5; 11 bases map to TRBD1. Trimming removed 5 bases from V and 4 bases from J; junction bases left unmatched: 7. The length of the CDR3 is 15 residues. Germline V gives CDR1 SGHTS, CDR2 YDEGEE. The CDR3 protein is CASSWDRGKGETQYF. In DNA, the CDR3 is TGTGCCAGCAGTTGGGACAGGGGGAAGGGAGAGACCCAGTACTTC.

CDR3 amino acids: CASSWEGGLSTGELFF. The CDR3 DNA follows: TGTGCCAGCAGCTGGGAAGGGGGCTTGAGTACCGGGGAGCTGTTTTTT. The chain combines TRBV7-6 with TRBJ2-2; 7 nucleotides align to TRBD1. Germline loops: CDR1 SGHVS, CDR2 FNYEAQ. With 4 bases clipped from V and 5 bases from J, the junction kept 10 bases outside the gene matches. CDR3 length: 16 residues.

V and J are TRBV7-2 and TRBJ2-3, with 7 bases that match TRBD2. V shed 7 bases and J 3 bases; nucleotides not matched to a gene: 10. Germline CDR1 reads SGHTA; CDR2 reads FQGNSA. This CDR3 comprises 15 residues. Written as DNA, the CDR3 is TGTGCCAGCACCTTTGGGGGGGGAGGGACAGATACGCAGTATTTT. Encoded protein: CASTFGGGGTDTQYF.

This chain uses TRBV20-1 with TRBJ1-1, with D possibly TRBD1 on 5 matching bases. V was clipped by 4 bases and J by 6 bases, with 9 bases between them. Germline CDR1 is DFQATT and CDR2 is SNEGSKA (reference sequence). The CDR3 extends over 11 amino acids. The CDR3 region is CSAISGAEAFF. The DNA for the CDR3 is TGCAGTGCTATCTCGGGGGCTGAAGCTTTCTTT.

The CDR3 bases are TGTGCCAGCAGTTTATCCTACAGGGGCCGGGAGACCCAGTACTTC. This encodes CASSLSYRGRETQYF. The genes are TRBV27 and TRBJ2-5, with TRBD1 identical over 7 bases. Per germline, CDR1 MNHEY and CDR2 SMNVEV (reference sequence). The trim removed 0 bases at V and 5 bases at J, leaving 6 bases unmatched. This CDR3 region has 15 residues.

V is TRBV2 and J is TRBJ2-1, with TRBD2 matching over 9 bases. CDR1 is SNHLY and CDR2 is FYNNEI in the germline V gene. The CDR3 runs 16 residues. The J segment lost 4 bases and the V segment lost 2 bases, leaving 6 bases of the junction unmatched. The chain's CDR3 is CASSELGLASYNEQFF. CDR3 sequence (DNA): TGTGCCAGCAGTGAATTAGGACTAGCGAGTTACAATGAGCAGTTCTTC.

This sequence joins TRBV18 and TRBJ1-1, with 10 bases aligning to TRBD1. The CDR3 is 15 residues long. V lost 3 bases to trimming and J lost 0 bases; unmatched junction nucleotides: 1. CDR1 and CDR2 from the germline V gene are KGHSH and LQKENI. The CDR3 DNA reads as TGTGCCAGCTCACCCGGGACAGGGGTGAACACTGAAGCTTTCTTT. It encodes CASSPGTGVNTEAFF.

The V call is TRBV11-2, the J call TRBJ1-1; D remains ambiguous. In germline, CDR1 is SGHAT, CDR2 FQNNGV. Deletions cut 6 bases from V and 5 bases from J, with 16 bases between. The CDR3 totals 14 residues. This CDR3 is CASRDLGVGTEAFF. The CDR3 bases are TGTGCCAGCAGGGACTTGGGCGTGGGGACTGAAGCTTTCTTT.

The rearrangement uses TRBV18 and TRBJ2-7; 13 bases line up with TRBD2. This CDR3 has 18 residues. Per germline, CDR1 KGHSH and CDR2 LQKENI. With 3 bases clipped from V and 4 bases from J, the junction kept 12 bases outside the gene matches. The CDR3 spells CASSPQPHRLAGGYEQYF. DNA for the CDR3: TGTGCCAGCTCACCGCAACCACACCGACTAGCGGGAGGTTACGAGCAGTACTTC.

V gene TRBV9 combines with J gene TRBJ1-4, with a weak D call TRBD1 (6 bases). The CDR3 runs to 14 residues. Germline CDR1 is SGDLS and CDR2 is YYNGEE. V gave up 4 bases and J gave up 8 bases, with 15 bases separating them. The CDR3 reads CASSPMTGPEKLFF. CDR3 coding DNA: TGTGCCAGCAGCCCGATGACAGGTCCCGAAAAACTGTTTTTT.